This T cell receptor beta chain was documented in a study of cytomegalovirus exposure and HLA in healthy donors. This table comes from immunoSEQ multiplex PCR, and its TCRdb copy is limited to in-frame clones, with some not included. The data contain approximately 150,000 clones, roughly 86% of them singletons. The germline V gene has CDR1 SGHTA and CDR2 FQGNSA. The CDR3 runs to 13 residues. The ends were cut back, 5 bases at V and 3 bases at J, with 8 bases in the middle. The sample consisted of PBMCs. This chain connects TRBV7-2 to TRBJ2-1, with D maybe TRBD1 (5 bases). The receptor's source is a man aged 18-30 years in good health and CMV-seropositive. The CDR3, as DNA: TGTGCCAGCAGCCTTGACAGCTACAATGAGCAGTTCTTC. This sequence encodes CASSLDSYNEQFF.